This T cell receptor (beta chain) appears in the sequencing data of a study of cytomegalovirus exposure and HLA in healthy donors. Overall study results and limits: Associated with HLA alleles at 0.05 false discovery rate in a later analysis were around 15,000 TCR beta sequences.

The PCR contained 60 Vbeta and 13 Jbeta primers. Some clones are missing from TCRdb's copy, which holds only in-frame ones; the method was immunoSEQ multiplex PCR. The sample is made up of around 140,000 clones, and the top ten hold approximately 1% of it. Details on this clone: Its antigen is currently unknown.

Germline CDR1 is MNHEY and CDR2 is SVGAGI. The CDR3 covers 15 residues. The germline V and J ends were trimmed by 6 bases and 1 base, with 13 bases remaining between them. The receptor's source is a male donor in good health and CMV-seronegative. The chain recombines TRBV6-5 with TRBJ1-5; D might be TRBD1 (6 bases). Input material: PBMCs. CDR3 bases: TGTGCCAGCAGAAGACAGGCCCCGAGCAATCAGCCCCAGCATTTT. Its translation: CASRRQAPSNQPQHF.